The clone carrying this T cell receptor (beta chain) was observed a few times. Antigen specificity is unknown. This sample is part of a study of T cell repertoires in cytomegalovirus infection. Study overall: Matching HLA type, along with CMV infection, was indicated by public TCR beta signatures.

V lost 6 bases, J lost 2 bases, and 14 bases stayed unmatched. Germline loops: CDR1 MNHNS, CDR2 SASEGT. This CDR3 is built from 17 residues. General study points: Summed frequency of public TCR beta families distinguished CMV carriers with the relevant HLA.

Via MiXCR, TCRdb re-called the reads, giving one row per CDR3 protein. The data contain about 500,000 distinct CDR3 sequences, roughly a third of them singletons. The sequencing here drew on cultured PBMCs, taken from culture after CMV antigen stimulation. The chain recombines TRBV6-1 with TRBJ2-3; 7 positions match TRBD1. This TCR was sampled from a human donor in good health (CMV status not recorded). Some clones in this sample may be carry-over from other donors' samples. CDR3 region: CASSHKRGQWVTDTQYF. CDR3 nucleotides: TGTGCCAGCAGCCACAAACGGGGACAGTGGGTCACAGATACGCAGTATTTT.